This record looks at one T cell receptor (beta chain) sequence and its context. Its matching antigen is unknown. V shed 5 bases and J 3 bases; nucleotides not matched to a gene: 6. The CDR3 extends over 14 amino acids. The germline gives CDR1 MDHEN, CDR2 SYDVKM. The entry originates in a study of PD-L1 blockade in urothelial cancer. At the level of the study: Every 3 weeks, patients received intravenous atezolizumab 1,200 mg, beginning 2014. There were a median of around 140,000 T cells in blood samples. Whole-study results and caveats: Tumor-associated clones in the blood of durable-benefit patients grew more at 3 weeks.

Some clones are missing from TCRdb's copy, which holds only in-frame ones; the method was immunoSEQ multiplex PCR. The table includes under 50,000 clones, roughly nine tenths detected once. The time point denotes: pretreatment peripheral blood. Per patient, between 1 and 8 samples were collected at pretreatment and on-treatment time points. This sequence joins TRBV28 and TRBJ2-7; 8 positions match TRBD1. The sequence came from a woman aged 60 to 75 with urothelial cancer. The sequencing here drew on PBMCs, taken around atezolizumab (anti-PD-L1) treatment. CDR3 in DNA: TGTGCCAGCAGTGACAACAGGGGGGTCTACGAGCAGTACTTC. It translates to CASSDNRGVYEQYF.